This entry lists 9 T cell receptor beta chains sequenced from one sample in a study of T-cell memory formation after mild COVID-19. TCRdb passed the 5' RACE reads through MiXCR, listing each CDR3 protein once. The sample holds around 420,000 distinct CDR3 sequences; about 24% are singletons and the top ten take around 9.5%. What was sequenced was PBMCs or a T cell subset sorted from them (not recorded which). Every receptor here comes from an adult woman who had mild COVID-19 (a few samples of this study predate the infection). Cell type and time point are not known.

This chain links TRBV11-2 with TRBJ1-6; D is unresolved. This CDR3 is 14 amino acids long. The germline V and J ends were trimmed by 1 base and 4 bases, with 5 bases remaining between them. Germline V gene sequence: CDR1 SGHAT, CDR2 FQNNGV. CDR3 amino acids: CASSLVAYNSPLHF. CDR3 DNA sequence: TGTGCCAGCAGCTTAGTCGCGTATAATTCACCCCTCCACTTT.

The V gene is TRBV6-2 or TRBV6-3, the J gene TRBJ2-1, with 10 bases aligning to TRBD2. Looked up from germline, CDR1 is MNHEY and CDR2 is SVGEGT. V shed 6 bases, J shed 7 bases, and the junction held 12 bases outside the gene matches. The CDR3 is 16 residues long. The CDR3 nucleotides read TGTGCCAGCAGCCCTCGGACTAGCGGATCTAGGAATGAGCAGTTCTTC. The encoded protein is CASSPRTSGSRNEQFF.

The chain uses TRBV11-3 and TRBJ2-2, with a weak D call TRBD1 (5 bases). CDR1 and CDR2 from the germline V gene are SGHNT and YENEEA. The CDR3 contains 13 residues. V was trimmed by 10 bases and J by 1 base, leaving 10 bases between them. The CDR3 DNA reads TGTGCCACCTCTACAGGGAACACCGGGGAGCTGTTTTTT. Amino acid sequence: CATSTGNTGELFF.

CDR3: CASSQSKSCGYTF. Written as DNA, the CDR3 is TGCGCCAGCAGTCAATCGAAATCCTGCGGCTACACCTTC. The rearrangement joins TRBV23-1 to TRBJ1-2; no clear D gene. TRBV23-1 carries the ORF label, with uncertain function. Trimming left V 0 bases short and J 8 bases short, with 10 bases between. This CDR3 region has 13 residues.

The chain couples TRBV5-4 to TRBJ1-1, with D possibly TRBD1 on 5 matching bases. Germline-derived CDR1 and CDR2 are SGHNT and YYREEE (reference sequence). The V and J ends lost 0 bases and 0 bases respectively, with 9 bases between them. This CDR3 has 15 amino acids. DNA of the CDR3: TGTGCCAGCAGCTTGGGGGGGTTTATGAACACTGAAGCTTTCTTT. Encoded protein: CASSLGGFMNTEAFF.

The sample holds a few counts of this clonotype. The V gene is TRBV6-5, the J gene TRBJ1-5; no clear D gene. Trimming removed 3 bases at V and 2 bases at J, with 23 bases between. The CDR3 length is 19 residues. The V gene's germline CDR1 is MNHEY and CDR2 SVGAGI. The CDR3 reads CASSYGPGHRPGGNQPQHF. The CDR3 nucleotides are TGTGCCAGCAGTTATGGGCCTGGGCACCGCCCCGGCGGCAATCAGCCCCAGCATTTT.

The chain joins TRBV7-2 to TRBJ1-1; possibly TRBD1 for D (5 bases). The V gene lost 3 bases and the J gene lost 6 bases, with 20 bases spanning the gap. Germline V lookup: CDR1 SGHTA, CDR2 FQGNSA. The CDR3 length is 16 residues. The CDR3 reads CASSLGRGPLSAEAFF. The CDR3, as DNA: TGTGCCAGCAGCTTGGGGAGGGGTCCCCTTAGTGCTGAAGCTTTCTTT.

The rearrangement uses TRBV5-1 and TRBJ2-5; the match to TRBD2 covers 11 bases. The CDR3 is 16 amino acids. Trimming took 0 bases from V and 7 from J; bases not matched to a gene: 8. Germline lookup yields CDR1 SGHRS and CDR2 YFSETQ. The CDR3 region has the DNA TGCGCCAGCAGCTTGGATGGCCAGACTAGCGGGGCGACCCAGTACTTC. Its translation: CASSLDGQTSGATQYF.

The V call is TRBV5-1, the J call TRBJ2-7; 9 nucleotides line up with TRBD1. J lost 2 bases, V lost 0 bases, and 3 bases had no gene match. Germline V gives CDR1 SGHRS, CDR2 YFSETQ. This CDR3 region has 15 residues. The CDR3 DNA reads TGCGCCAGCAGCTTGGGGGGACAGGGCGCCTACGAGCAGTACTTC. It encodes CASSLGGQGAYEQYF.